The rows below give T cell receptor beta chains drawn from one sample of a study of blood T cells in healthy people across ages. One entry per CDR3 protein, called by TCRdb with MiXCR from the 5' RACE reads. The sample lists some 1.5 million distinct CDR3 sequences; 28% were seen once. Specimen: blood. These receptors were collected from a woman in her twenties or thirties in good health. Both conserved end residues are trimmed from each CDR3. Size tells how often a clone was seen (once, few, many) or the class of an expanded clone, and some rows leave it out.

TRBJ2-7,.,TRBV7-2,ASSLGGGLDMQY
TRBJ1-1,.,TRBV20-1,SADTGTVPLGEAF
TRBJ1-2,.,TRBV3-1,ASSGPGQVSGT
.,.,TRBV29-1,SVDGGTRFDEQY
.,few,TRBV7-2,ASSPYKGVNEQY
TRBJ1-4,.,TRBV7-2,ASSSQTTGPEKLF
TRBJ2-5,.,TRBV2,ASSQLAGGRRWETQY
TRBJ1-1,.,TRBV12-3/TRBV12-4,ATKTGTEAF
TRBJ2-1,many,TRBV7-2,ASSSLRGLNEQF
TRBJ1-6,.,TRBV10-3,ATKTVDNSPLH
TRBJ2-7,few,TRBV27,ASSLSPGYYEQY
TRBJ2-7,.,TRBV12-5,ASGLQLYAGEQY
TRBJ2-3,many,TRBV20-1,SASRPGGRQY
TRBJ2-5,.,TRBV21-1,ASTSNRDRGQETQY
TRBJ2-7,.,TRBV4-1,VSSQTDGVSYEQY
TRBJ1-2,.,TRBV6-5,ASSYSNRALYGYT
TRBJ2-1,few,TRBV5-6,ASSLVSAGDAGNEQF
TRBJ2-3,.,TRBV30,AWSEGGPAKTQY
TRBJ2-7,many,TRBV24-1,ATSWYTEYFYEQY
TRBJ1-5,few,TRBV5-1,ASSLDSQGQPQH
TRBJ2-1,many,TRBV5-1,ASSFGTGNNEQF
TRBJ2-7,few,TRBV29-1,SVDPGQGDYEQY
TRBJ2-7,.,TRBV5-1,ASGTLPGRSSYEQY
TRBJ2-6,.,TRBV5-4,ASSLMTANVLT
TRBJ1-2,.,TRBV20-1,SASAGNYGYT
TRBJ1-6,.,TRBV20-1,SARGGSSYNSPLH
TRBJ2-7,many,TRBV6-5,ASSWHRVDEQY
TRBJ2-6,many,TRBV14,ASSPTWANVLT
TRBJ1-2,many,TRBV18,ASSPGADYGYT
TRBJ1-6,.,TRBV20-1,SARGTSSYNSPLH
TRBJ1-2,once,TRBV2,ASSFDRAGGGHT
TRBJ2-3,once,TRBV9,ASSVRGGAPSTDTQY
TRBJ2-5,many,TRBV4-1,ASSQERGSIGETQY